Presented here are 7 T cell receptor beta chains from one specimen sequenced in a study of T cells expressing NK-cell markers. TCRdb reanalyzed the 5' RACE reads, giving one entry per CDR3 protein sequence and no DNA. The sample includes approximately 150,000 distinct CDR3 sequences. Material: blood T cells: a sorted CD56 or NKG2C T cell subset, CD4+ or CD8+ T cells, or bulk PBMC T cells (not recorded which). Every receptor here comes from a woman aged 18-70 years in good health.

The genes are TRBV27 and TRBJ2-3; the TRBD1 assignment by TCRdb is unverifiable without DNA. Per the germline V gene, CDR1 is MNHEY and CDR2 is SMNVEV (reference sequence). This CDR3 region has 16 residues. CDR3 amino acids: CASSLLMGGSTDTQYF.

The chain employs TRBV4-2 and TRBJ1-2; there is no DNA to check the TCRdb D call of TRBD1. CDR1 and CDR2 (germline): LGHNA, YNFKEQ. This CDR3 spans 15 amino acids. CDR3 residues: CASSQQGQGDDGYTF.

The J gene is TRBJ2-5, the V gene TRBV9; TCRdb picks TRBD1, but there is no DNA to check that call. This CDR3 has 14 amino acids. The germline gives CDR1 SGDLS, CDR2 YYNGEE. The CDR3 is CASSLRQGGETQYF.

The chain employs TRBV20-1 and TRBJ1-1. Germline CDR1 is DFQATT and CDR2 is SNEGSKA (reference sequence). The CDR3 contains 13 residues. The chain's CDR3 is CSADRSVGTEAFF.

CDR3 sequence reads: CASSPSGGAGTGELFF. The chain has TRBV7-3 and TRBJ2-2; TCRdb picks TRBD1, but there is no DNA to check that call. CDR1 is SGHTA, CDR2 FQGTGA, per germline. There are 16 residues in the CDR3.

CDR3 sequence reads: CASSPGFGGAQHF. The J gene is TRBJ1-5, the V gene TRBV6-6; TCRdb selects TRBD1, and the lack of DNA leaves this call unchecked. The germline V gene has CDR1 MNHNY and CDR2 SVGAGI (reference sequence). This CDR3 spans 13 amino acids.

The chain is built from TRBV20-1 and TRBJ2-7; TCRdb returns TRBD2, unconfirmable since there is no DNA. Germline V gene lookup returns CDR1 DFQATT and CDR2 SNEGSKA (reference sequence). The CDR3 loop spans 15 amino acids. Here the CDR3 reads CSARTLGLGSYEQYF.